This T cell receptor (beta chain) was retrieved from a study of cytomegalovirus exposure and HLA in healthy donors. Study-level findings and limits: Despite most TCR sequences being rare, some public TCRs occurred in many donors.

V was cut by 5 bases and J by 1 base, with 18 bases left in between. This CDR3 is built from 17 residues. CDR1 and CDR2 from the germline V gene are LNHDA and SQIVND (reference sequence). Assay: immunoSEQ multiplex PCR; the TCRdb copy retains only in-frame clones and omits some. In the table there are fewer than 70,000 clones, approximately 96% of which are singletons. Points on this clone: Its antigen is currently unknown.

The donors were part of the roughly 130-subject validation cohort, which stood apart from the approximately 670-subject first cohort. The origin of this receptor is a man aged 18 to 29 in good health and CMV-seronegative. This chain joins TRBV19 and TRBJ2-1; TRBD2 is a possible D gene (6 bases). What was sequenced was PBMCs. CDR3 in DNA: TGTGCCAGTAGTGCCCAGTTAGCGGAAATGTCCTACAATGAGCAGTTCTTC. As protein: CASSAQLAEMSYNEQFF.